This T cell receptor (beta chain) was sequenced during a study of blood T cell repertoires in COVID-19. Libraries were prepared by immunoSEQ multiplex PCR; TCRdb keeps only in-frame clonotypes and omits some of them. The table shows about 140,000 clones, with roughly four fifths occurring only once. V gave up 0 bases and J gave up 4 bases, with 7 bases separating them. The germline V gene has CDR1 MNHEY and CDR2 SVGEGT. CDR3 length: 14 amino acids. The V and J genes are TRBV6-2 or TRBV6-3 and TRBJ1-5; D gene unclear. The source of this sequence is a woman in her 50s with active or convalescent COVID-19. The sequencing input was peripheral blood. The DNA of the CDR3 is TGTGCCAGCAGTTACTCGGCCCCTAATCAGCCCCAGCATTTT. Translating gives CASSYSAPNQPQHF.